The T cell receptor (beta chain) described here comes from a study of blood T cell repertoires in COVID-19. The length of the CDR3 is 15 residues. Trimming took 0 bases from V and 3 from J, leaving 9 bases between them. Germline CDR1 MNHEY, CDR2 SVGEGT. Authors' analysis steps: Using reference gene primer amplification, nucleated cell counts were estimated. Data came from immunoSEQ multiplex PCR; TCRdb stores just in-frame clones and leaves some out. V and J calls and clone size are given by that table; D and trimming were obtained from the DNA. Counted here are 150,000 or so clones, 80% to 90% occurring once; the ten biggest clones make up 10% to 15%. Seattle's cohort entered during active infection and was followed longitudinally.

The chain links TRBV6-2 or TRBV6-3 to TRBJ1-5; D not resolved. This sequence was found in a young man with COVID-19, enrolled during active disease. The sequenced sample consisted of peripheral blood. Here the CDR3 DNA reads TGTGCCAGCAGTTACTCTTACACAGACAATCAGCCCCAGCATTTT. This translates into CASSYSYTDNQPQHF.